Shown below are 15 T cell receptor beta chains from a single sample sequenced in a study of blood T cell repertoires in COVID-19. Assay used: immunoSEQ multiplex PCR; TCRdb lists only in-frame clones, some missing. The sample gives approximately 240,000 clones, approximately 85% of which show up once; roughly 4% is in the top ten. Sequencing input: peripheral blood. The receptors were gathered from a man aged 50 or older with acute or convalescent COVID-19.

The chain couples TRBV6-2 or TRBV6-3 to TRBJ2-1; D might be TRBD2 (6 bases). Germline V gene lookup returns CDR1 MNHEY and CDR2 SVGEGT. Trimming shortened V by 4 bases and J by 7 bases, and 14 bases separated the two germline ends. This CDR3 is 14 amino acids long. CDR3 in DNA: TGTGCCAGCAGTTCAGCGGGCGCCCGGAATGAGCAGTTCTTC. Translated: CASSSAGARNEQFF.

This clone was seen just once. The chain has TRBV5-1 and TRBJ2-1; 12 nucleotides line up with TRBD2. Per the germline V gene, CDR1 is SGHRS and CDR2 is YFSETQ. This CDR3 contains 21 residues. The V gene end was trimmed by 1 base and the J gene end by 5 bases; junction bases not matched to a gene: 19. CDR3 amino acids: CASSLRWDSRLAGDLHNEQFF. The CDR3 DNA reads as TGCGCCAGCAGCTTGCGATGGGACAGTAGACTAGCGGGGGACTTACACAATGAGCAGTTCTTC. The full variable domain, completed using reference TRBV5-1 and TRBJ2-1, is KAGVTQTPRYLIKTRGQQVTLSCSPISGHRSVSWYQQTPGQGLQFLFEYFSETQRNKGNFPGRFSGRQFSNSRSEMNVSTLELGDSALYLCASSLRWDSRLAGDLHNEQFFGPGTRLTVL.

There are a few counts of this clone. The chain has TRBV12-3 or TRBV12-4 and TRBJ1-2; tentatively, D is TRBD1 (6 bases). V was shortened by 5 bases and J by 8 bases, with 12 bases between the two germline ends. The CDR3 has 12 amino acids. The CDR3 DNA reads TGTGCCAGCAGTACAGGGTGGGTCGGCTACACCTTC. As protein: CASSTGWVGYTF.

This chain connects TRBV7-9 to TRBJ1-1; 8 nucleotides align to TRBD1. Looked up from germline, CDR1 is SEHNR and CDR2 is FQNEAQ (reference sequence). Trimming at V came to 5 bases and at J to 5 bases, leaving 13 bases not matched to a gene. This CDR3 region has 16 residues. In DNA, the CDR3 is TGTGCCAGCAGCCCGGTTATTGAGCAGGGGGCTACTGAAGCTTTCTTT. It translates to CASSPVIEQGATEAFF.

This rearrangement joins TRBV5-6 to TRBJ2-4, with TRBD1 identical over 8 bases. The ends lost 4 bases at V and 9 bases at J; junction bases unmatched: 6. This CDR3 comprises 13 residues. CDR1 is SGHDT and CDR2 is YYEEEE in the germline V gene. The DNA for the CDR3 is TGTGCCAGCAGCCCGACAGGGGTTGCCATTCAGTACTTC. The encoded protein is CASSPTGVAIQYF.

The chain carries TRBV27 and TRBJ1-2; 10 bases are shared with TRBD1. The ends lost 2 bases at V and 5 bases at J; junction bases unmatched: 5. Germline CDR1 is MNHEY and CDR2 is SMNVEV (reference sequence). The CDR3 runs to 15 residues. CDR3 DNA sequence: TGTGCCAGCAGTTTAGGGACAGGGGTTGAATATGGCTACACCTTC. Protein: CASSLGTGVEYGYTF.

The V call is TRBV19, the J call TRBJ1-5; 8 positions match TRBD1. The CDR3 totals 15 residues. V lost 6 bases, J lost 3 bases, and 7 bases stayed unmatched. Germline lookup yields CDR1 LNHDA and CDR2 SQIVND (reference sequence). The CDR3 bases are TGTGCCAGTAGCTTGGGACAGGCTCCCAATCAGCCCCAGCATTTT. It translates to CASSLGQAPNQPQHF. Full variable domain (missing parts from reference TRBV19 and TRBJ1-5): DGGITQSPKYLFRKEGQNVTLSCEQNLNHDAMYWYRQDPGQGLRLIYYSQIVNDFQKGDIAEGYSVSREKKESFPLTVTSAQKNPTAFYLCASSLGQAPNQPQHFGDGTRLSIL.

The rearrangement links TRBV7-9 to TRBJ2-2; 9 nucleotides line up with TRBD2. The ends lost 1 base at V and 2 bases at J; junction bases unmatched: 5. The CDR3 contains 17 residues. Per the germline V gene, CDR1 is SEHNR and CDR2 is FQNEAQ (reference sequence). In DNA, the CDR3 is TGTGCCAGCAGCTTAGGGGGGACTAGCAGTAACACCGGGGAGCTGTTTTTT. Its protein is CASSLGGTSSNTGELFF.

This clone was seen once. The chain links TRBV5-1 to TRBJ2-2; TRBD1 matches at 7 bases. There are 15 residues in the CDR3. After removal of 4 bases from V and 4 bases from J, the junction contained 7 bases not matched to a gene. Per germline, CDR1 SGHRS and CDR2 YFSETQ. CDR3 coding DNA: TGCGCCAGCAGCCCCCGACAGGGTGCCACCGGGGAGCTGTTTTTT. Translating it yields CASSPRQGATGELFF.

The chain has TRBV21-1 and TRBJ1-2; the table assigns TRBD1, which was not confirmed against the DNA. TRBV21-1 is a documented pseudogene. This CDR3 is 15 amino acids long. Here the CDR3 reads CASSKGRDSQYGYTF. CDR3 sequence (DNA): TGTGCCAGCAGCAAAGGGAGGGACAGTCAATATGGCTACACCTTC.

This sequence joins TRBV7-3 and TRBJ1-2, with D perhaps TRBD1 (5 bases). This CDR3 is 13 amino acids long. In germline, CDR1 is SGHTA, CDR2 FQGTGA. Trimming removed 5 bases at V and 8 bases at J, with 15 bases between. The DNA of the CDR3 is TGTGCCAGCAGCGCACCGTCGGGGGTCGGCTACACCTTC. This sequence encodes CASSAPSGVGYTF. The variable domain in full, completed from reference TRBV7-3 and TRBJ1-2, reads GAGVSQTPSNKVTEKGKYVELRCDPISGHTALYWYRQSLGQGPEFLIYFQGTGAADDSGLPNDRFFAVRPEGSVSTLKIQRTERGDSAVYLCASSAPSGVGYTFGSGTRLTVV.

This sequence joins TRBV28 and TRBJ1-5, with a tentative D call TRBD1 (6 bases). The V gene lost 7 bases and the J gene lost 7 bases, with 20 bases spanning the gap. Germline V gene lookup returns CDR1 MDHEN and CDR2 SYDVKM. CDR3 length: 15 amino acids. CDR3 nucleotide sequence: TGTGCCAGCAATCTACCCCAAAGGGGGAGACAGCCCCAGCATTTT. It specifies CASNLPQRGRQPQHF.

The CDR3 DNA sequence: TGTGCCAGCAGTCCCATCGACAGGGGTGGCTACAATGAGCAGTTCTTC. Translated: CASSPIDRGGYNEQFF. The rearrangement uses TRBV27 and TRBJ2-1; 8 bases agree with TRBD1. V lost 5 bases to trimming and J lost 3 bases; unmatched junction nucleotides: 9. The germline V gene has CDR1 MNHEY and CDR2 SMNVEV (reference sequence). The CDR3 spans 16 residues.

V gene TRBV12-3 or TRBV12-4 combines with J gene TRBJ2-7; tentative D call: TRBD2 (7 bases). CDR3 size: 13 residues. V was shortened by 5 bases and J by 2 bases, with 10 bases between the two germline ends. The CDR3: CASSRGGAYEQYF. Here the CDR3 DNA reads TGTGCCAGCAGTAGAGGGGGGGCCTACGAGCAGTACTTC.

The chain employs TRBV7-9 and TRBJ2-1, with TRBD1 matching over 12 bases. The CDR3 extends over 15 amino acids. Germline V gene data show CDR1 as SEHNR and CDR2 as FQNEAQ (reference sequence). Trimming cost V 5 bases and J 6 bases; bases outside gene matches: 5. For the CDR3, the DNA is TGTGCCAGCAGCAACCGGGACAGGGGGCTCAATGAGCAGTTCTTC. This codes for CASSNRDRGLNEQFF.